What follows are 11 T cell receptor beta chains derived from one specimen sequenced in a study of T-cell memory formation after mild COVID-19 (dated by TCRdb to 2020 to 2023). The library relied on 5' RACE. The instrument was an Illumina NovaSeq 6000. TCRdb reworked the public reads: Q25 trimming with fastp, MiXCR clone assembly, productive beta chains retained. Entries that share a CDR3 protein sequence are merged under the most common genes and DNA. For this sample the table gives 350,000 to 450,000 distinct CDR3 sequences, of which approximately 25% were detected only once. The top ten clonotypes cover 8.5% to 9% of the sample. Sample: PBMCs or a T cell subset sorted from them (not recorded which). The source of these receptors is an adult woman who had mild COVID-19 (a few samples of this study predate the infection). The sample titles of this study are shuffled in the database, so cell type and time point are left out; the donor was told from shared clones.

This clonotype has a handful of counts. The chain joins TRBV6-5 to TRBJ2-1; no clear D gene. The germline V gene has CDR1 MNHEY and CDR2 SVGAGI. V was cut by 6 bases and J by 6 bases, with 6 bases left in between. The CDR3 totals 11 residues. CDR3 DNA: TGTGCCAGCAGCCAGGCCAATGAGCAGTTCTTC. Residues: CASSQANEQFF.

This chain connects TRBV21-1 to TRBJ2-5; the D segment call TRBD1 is taken from the table without a DNA check. TRBV21-1 is noted as a pseudogene. The CDR3 covers 15 residues. The CDR3 region is CASSSLEGAQETQYF. The CDR3 bases are TGTGCCAGCAGCAGCCTGGAAGGGGCTCAAGAGACCCAGTACTTC.

Only a few counts were recorded for this clonotype. The chain employs TRBV7-9 and TRBJ1-2; D is unclear. The CDR3 loop spans 13 amino acids. Trimming removed 7 bases from V and 5 bases from J, with 14 bases in between. Germline V gene sequence: CDR1 SEHNR, CDR2 FQNEAQ (reference sequence). The CDR3 loop reads CASTRANPYGYTF. For the CDR3, the DNA is TGTGCCAGCACCCGGGCAAACCCTTATGGCTACACCTTC.

This clonotype was observed a handful of times. The V and J genes are TRBV4-3 and TRBJ2-7; 13 nucleotides line up with TRBD2. The CDR3 covers 16 residues. CDR1 is LGHNA, CDR2 YSLEER, per germline. J lost 3 bases, V lost 8 bases, and 10 bases had no gene match. In DNA, the CDR3 is TGCGCCAGCGAAACTAGCGGGAGGGCCAGGAACTACGAGCAGTACTTC. Protein product: CASETSGRARNYEQYF.

The chain combines TRBV14 with TRBJ2-1; 11 bases line up with TRBD2. J lost 5 bases, V lost 7 bases, and 4 bases had no gene match. From germline, CDR1 is SGHDN and CDR2 FVKESK. This CDR3 has 14 amino acids. The CDR3 is CASNLAGGDNEQFF. The CDR3 DNA reads as TGTGCCAGCAATCTAGCGGGGGGCGACAATGAGCAGTTCTTC. Combining the CDR3 with reference TRBV14 and TRBJ2-1 gives the whole variable domain EAGVTQFPSHSVIEKGQTVTLRCDPISGHDNLYWYRRVMGKEIKFLLHFVKESKQDESGMPNNRFLAERTGGTYSTLKVQPAELEDSGVYFCASNLAGGDNEQFFGPGTRLTVL.

This clonotype was picked up a small number of times. One junction end disagrees with the germline gene, perhaps due to a read error. V gene TRBV12-3 or TRBV12-4 combines with J gene TRBJ1-3; no definite D call. The CDR3 is made up of 13 amino acids. CDR3 protein: CASSPGAGNTIYF. CDR3 sequence (DNA): TGTGCCAGCAGTCCGGGAGCTGGGAACACCATATATTTT.

The chain couples TRBV2 to TRBJ2-7; 7 bases are a match to TRBD1. Germline CDR1 is SNHLY and CDR2 is FYNNEI. Trimming cost V 5 bases and J 3 bases; bases outside gene matches: 10. The CDR3 is made up of 15 amino acids. Here the CDR3 reads CASSRTGAIDYEQYF. The DNA of the CDR3 is TGTGCCAGCAGTCGAACAGGGGCTATTGACTACGAGCAGTACTTC.

J is TRBJ1-3 and V is TRBV7-9; D possibly corresponds to TRBD1 (5 bases). The length of the CDR3 is 16 residues. Germline V gives CDR1 SEHNR, CDR2 FQNEAQ (reference sequence). V was pared by 4 bases and J by 0 bases, with 13 bases between. The CDR3 DNA sequence: TGTGCCAGCAGCTCGCCGGGACGCAGCTCTGGAAACACCATATATTTT. It translates to CASSSPGRSSGNTIYF.

The chain has TRBV19 and TRBJ1-5; no clear D. In germline, CDR1 is LNHDA, CDR2 SQIVND (reference sequence). CDR3 size: 16 residues. V was cut by 3 bases and J by 3 bases, with 15 bases left in between. This CDR3 reads CASSIVGSRLNQPQHF. The CDR3 DNA reads as TGTGCCAGTAGTATTGTCGGTTCTCGGCTCAATCAGCCCCAGCATTTT.

This clonotype showed up just a few times. In nucleotides, the CDR3 is TGTGCCAGCAGTCCCACAGGGCCCACAGATACGCAGTATTTT. It yields the protein CASSPTGPTDTQYF. The rearrangement links TRBV11-2 to TRBJ2-3; possible D gene TRBD1, 6 bases. This CDR3 contains 14 residues. Per germline, CDR1 SGHAT and CDR2 FQNNGV. Trimming shortened V by 6 bases and J by 2 bases, and 12 bases separated the two germline ends.

This clonotype turned up a few times. The chain recombines TRBV2 with TRBJ2-7, with 8 nucleotides matching TRBD2. The germline V gene encodes CDR1 SNHLY and CDR2 FYNNEI. After removal of 5 bases from V and 6 bases from J, the junction contained 3 bases not matched to a gene. The CDR3 spans 12 residues. The CDR3 region is CASSYGLAEQYF. Written as DNA, the CDR3 is TGTGCCAGCAGTTACGGACTAGCCGAGCAGTACTTC.